The 15 T cell receptor beta chains below all came from one sample that was sequenced in a study of OX40 agonist ivuxolimab in advanced cancers. Sequencing used immunoSEQ multiplex PCR; TCRdb keeps in-frame clones, though not all of them. The sample holds roughly 90,000 clones, roughly nine tenths seen once. Sequenced material: CD4+ or CD8+ T cells sorted from blood, taken in a trial of the OX40 agonist ivuxolimab. The receptors were gathered from an adult with an advanced solid tumor such as melanoma, head and neck, liver or kidney cancer.

The gene calls are TRBV6-1 and TRBJ2-3, with 12 bases that match TRBD2. Germline trimming cut 6 bases from V and 4 bases from J; bases unmatched to any gene: 5. Germline lookup yields CDR1 MNHNS and CDR2 SASEGT. The CDR3 totals 15 residues. The DNA for the CDR3 is TGTGCCAGCAGGAGGGGACTAGCGGGTCCAGATACGCAGTATTTT. Its protein product is CASRRGLAGPDTQYF.

The chain couples TRBV29-1 to TRBJ1-5; possibly TRBD1 for D (6 bases). There are 11 residues in the CDR3. CDR1 SQVTM and CDR2 ANQGSEA come from the germline V gene. The V and J ends lost 7 bases and 5 bases respectively, with 9 bases between them. For the CDR3, the DNA is TGCAGCGGGCAGGGGTATCAGCCCCAGCATTTT. It translates to CSGQGYQPQHF. The whole variable domain, filled in from reference TRBV29-1 and TRBJ1-5, reads SAVISQKPSRDICQRGTSLTIQCQVDSQVTMMFWYRQQPGQSLTLIATANQGSEATYESGFVIDKFPISRPNLTFSTLTVSNMSPEDSSIYLCSGQGYQPQHFGDGTRLSIL.

This clone was found a few times. The rearrangement uses TRBV29-1 and TRBJ1-1, with D possibly TRBD1 on 5 matching bases. Between the trimmed V and J ends, which lost 6 bases and 7 bases, there was a span of 15 bases. The CDR3 runs to 12 residues. Germline V CDR1 and CDR2: SQVTM, ANQGSEA. The CDR3 DNA is TGCAGCGTAGGATCAGGGACGCTTGAAGCTTTCTTT. Amino acids: CSVGSGTLEAFF.

The rearrangement joins TRBV27 to TRBJ2-1, with TRBD1 matching over 9 bases. The germline CDR1 and CDR2 sequences are MNHEY and SMNVEV (reference sequence). This CDR3 comprises 16 residues. With V trimmed by 7 bases and J by 7 bases, 14 bases remained unmatched. The CDR3 loop reads CASNSRGTGRLNEQFF. For the CDR3, the DNA is TGTGCCAGCAACTCCCGAGGGACAGGGAGGTTGAATGAGCAGTTCTTC.

With regard to this clone: Other DNA sequences in this sample translate to the same CDR3. The chain joins TRBV27 to TRBJ2-7, with D uncertain. Germline V gene lookup returns CDR1 MNHEY and CDR2 SMNVEV (reference sequence). The CDR3 loop spans 14 amino acids. V lost 5 bases and J lost 1, with 12 bases in between. CDR3 sequence (DNA): TGTGCCAGCAGTCCCCCCCGACGGTCCTACGAGCAGTACTTC. Protein: CASSPPRRSYEQYF.

This rearrangement joins TRBV25-1 to TRBJ1-4, with a tentative D call TRBD1 (6 bases). The CDR3 spans 14 residues. Germline V lookup: CDR1 MGHDK, CDR2 SYGVNS. With 3 bases removed from V and 7 bases from J, the gap between germline ends came to 12 bases. In DNA, the CDR3 is TGTGCCAGCAGTGATGAGGGGGTTCTTGAAAAACTGTTTTTT. Protein product: CASSDEGVLEKLFF.

The chain combines TRBV6-1 with TRBJ1-1, with a weak D call TRBD1 (5 bases). This CDR3 comprises 15 residues. Per germline, CDR1 MNHNS and CDR2 SASEGT. V lost 6 bases and J lost 5, with 19 bases in between. The CDR3 DNA reads as TGTGCCAGCAGGGGACCTCTCGTCGGTGATACTGAAGCTTTCTTT. It specifies CASRGPLVGDTEAFF.

The rearrangement joins TRBV28 to TRBJ2-7, with 7 bases aligning to TRBD1. The ends lost 8 bases at V and 2 bases at J; junction bases unmatched: 3. This CDR3 has 12 residues. The germline V gene encodes CDR1 MDHEN and CDR2 SYDVKM. The CDR3, as DNA: TGTGCCAGCGTTCAGGGGGCCTACGAGCAGTACTTC. It encodes CASVQGAYEQYF.

This clone was detected a few times. The chain links TRBV27 to TRBJ1-2; TRBD1 might be the D (5 bases). V lost 5 bases and J lost 3, with 10 bases in between. This CDR3 has 13 residues. CDR1 MNHEY and CDR2 SMNVEV come from the germline V gene (reference sequence). CDR3 in amino acids: CASSARVDYGYTF. The DNA of the CDR3 is TGTGCCAGCAGTGCCAGGGTTGACTATGGCTACACCTTC.

A single count supports this clone. The CDR3 coding sequence is TGTGCCAGTAGTGCGTCGGGGGCGCTGAATGAGCAGTTCTTC. Residues: CASSASGALNEQFF. The rearrangement links TRBV19 to TRBJ2-1; D may correspond to TRBD1 or TRBD2 (6 bases each). The CDR3 totals 14 residues. The V end lost 5 bases, the J end lost 7 bases, and 15 bases lay between the germline ends. Germline V lookup: CDR1 LNHDA, CDR2 SQIVND (reference sequence).

The gene calls are TRBV19 and TRBJ1-5; no clear D gene. This CDR3 has 13 amino acids. Trimming pared 6 bases from V and 5 bases from J, leaving 11 bases between. CDR1 and CDR2 from the germline V gene are LNHDA and SQIVND (reference sequence). This CDR3 reads CASSSGLYQPQHF. The CDR3 DNA sequence: TGTGCCAGTAGCTCGGGTCTGTATCAGCCCCAGCATTTT.

This clone was seen just once. J is TRBJ2-3 and V is TRBV7-6, with D possibly TRBD2 on 5 matching bases. The V gene lost 4 bases and the J gene lost 5 bases, with 10 bases spanning the gap. The CDR3 has 13 amino acids. Germline V gives CDR1 SGHVS, CDR2 FNYEAQ. CDR3 amino acids: CASSSRGRDTQYF. The DNA for the CDR3 is TGTGCCAGCAGCTCACGAGGGAGAGATACGCAGTATTTT. Combining the CDR3 with reference TRBV7-6 and TRBJ2-3 gives the whole variable domain GAGVSQSPRYKVTKRGQDVALRCDPISGHVSLYWYRQALGQGPEFLTYFNYEAQQDKSGLPNDRFSAERPEGSISTLTIQRTEQRDSAMYRCASSSRGRDTQYFGPGTRLTVL.

Only one count was recorded for this clone. The gene calls are TRBV7-9 and TRBJ2-1, with D perhaps matching TRBD1 or TRBD2 (5 bases each). The CDR3 consists of 14 residues. CDR1 and CDR2 (germline): SEHNR, FQNEAQ (reference sequence). The V end lost 2 bases, the J end lost 15 bases, and 20 bases lay between the germline ends. The CDR3 is CASSLILGASVPFF. DNA for the CDR3: TGTGCCAGCAGCTTAATACTCGGGGCCTCAGTGCCGTTCTTC. The full variable domain, rest sourced from reference TRBV7-9 and TRBJ2-1, is DTGVSQNPRHKITKRGQNVTFRCDPISEHNRLYWYRQTLGQGPEFLTYFQNEAQLEKSRLLSDRFSAERPKGSFSTLEIQRTEQGDSAMYLCASSLILGASVPFFGPGTRLTVL.

The chain employs TRBV5-1 and TRBJ2-7; D gene ambiguous. CDR1 and CDR2 (germline): SGHRS, YFSETQ. The CDR3 loop spans 14 amino acids. V was cut by 4 bases and J by 1 base, with 12 bases left in between. CDR3 loop: CASSITRSSYEQYF. In nucleotides, the CDR3 is TGCGCCAGCAGCATTACACGGAGTTCCTACGAGCAGTACTTC.

This sequence joins TRBV5-1 and TRBJ2-5; D gene unclear. V was cut by 3 bases and J by 9 bases, with 9 bases left in between. This CDR3 is built from 11 residues. The V gene's germline CDR1 is SGHRS and CDR2 YFSETQ. The CDR3 spells CASSSSGAQYF. As DNA, the CDR3 is TGCGCCAGCAGCTCGAGTGGGGCCCAGTACTTC.